This T cell receptor beta chain comes out of a study of blood T cells in healthy people across ages. Whole-study findings and limits: Those diversity estimates obtained from one million T cells were thought to be underestimates. Higher diversity, along with more naive CD4+ cells, distinguished long-lived donors from aged donors.

This clonotype came up a few times. Antigen: not known. The CDR3 is made up of 15 amino acids. CDR1 is MNHNS and CDR2 is SASEGT in the germline V gene. V lost 7 bases and J lost 4, with 19 bases in between. Alongside a J-beta primer mix, a sample-barcoded 5' primer served in a second PCR lasting about 6 to 11 cycles. All cDNA molecules were each tagged by a template-switch adaptor with 12 random nucleotides. TCRdb fed the 5' RACE reads into MiXCR, producing one record per CDR3 protein. The sample contains around 1.5 million distinct CDR3 sequences, approximately 40% of which appear only once. Material for sequencing was blood. The source is a woman aged 18-35 years in good health. The chain recombines TRBV6-1 with TRBJ1-1; tentative D call: TRBD1 (5 bases). The CDR3 DNA reads TGTGCCAGCATCCGAAGTAAGGGGATGGTCACTGAAGCTTTCTTT. Translating it yields CASIRSKGMVTEAFF.